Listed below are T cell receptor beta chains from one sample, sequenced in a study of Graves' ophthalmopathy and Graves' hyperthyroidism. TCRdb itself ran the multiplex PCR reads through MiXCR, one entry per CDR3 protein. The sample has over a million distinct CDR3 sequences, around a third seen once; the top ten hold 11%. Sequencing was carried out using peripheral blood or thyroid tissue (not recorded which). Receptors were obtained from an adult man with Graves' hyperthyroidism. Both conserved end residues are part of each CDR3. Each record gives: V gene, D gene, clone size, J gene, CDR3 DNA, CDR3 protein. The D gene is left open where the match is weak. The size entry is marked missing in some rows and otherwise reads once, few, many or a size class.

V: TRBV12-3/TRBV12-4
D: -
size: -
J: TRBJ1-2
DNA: TGTGCCAGCAGTCCAGCCAGGGAAGGCTACACCTTC
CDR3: CASSPAREGYTF

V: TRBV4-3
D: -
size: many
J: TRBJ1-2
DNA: TGCGCCAGCAGCCAAGTAATACAGGCCAGGAACTATGGCTACACCTTC
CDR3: CASSQVIQARNYGYTF

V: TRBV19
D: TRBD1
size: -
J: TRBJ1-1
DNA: TGTGCCAGTAGGGTGAAGGGACAGTTCATGAACACTGAAGCTTTCTTT
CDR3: CASRVKGQFMNTEAFF

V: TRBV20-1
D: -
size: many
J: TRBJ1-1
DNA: TGCAGTGCTAGAGCGGGACCGTTGGGCACTGAAGCTTTCTTT
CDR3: CSARAGPLGTEAFF

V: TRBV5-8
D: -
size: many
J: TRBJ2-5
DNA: TGTGCCAGCAGACCAGACAGGAGCTTGGCAGAGACCCAGTACTTC
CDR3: CASRPDRSLAETQYF

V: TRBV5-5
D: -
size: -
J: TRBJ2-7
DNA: TGTGCCAGCAGCTTGATGGGGAACCGACAGCAGTACTTC
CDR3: CASSLMGNRQQYF

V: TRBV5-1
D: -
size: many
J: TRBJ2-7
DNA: TGCGCCAGCAGCTTCGGCGGGTCTGGTAGCTCCTACGAGCAGTACTTC
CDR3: CASSFGGSGSSYEQYF

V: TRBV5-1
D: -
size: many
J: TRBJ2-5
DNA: TGCGCCAGCAGCTTGTCCCCAGAGACCCAGTACTTC
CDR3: CASSLSPETQYF

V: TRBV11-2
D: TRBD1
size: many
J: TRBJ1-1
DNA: TGTGCCAGCAGCGCGCGAACAGGGGACACTGAAGCTTTCTTT
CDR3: CASSARTGDTEAFF

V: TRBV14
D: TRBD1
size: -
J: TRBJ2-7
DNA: TGTGCCAGCAGCTCTGGACAGGGTAACTTGTACGAGCAGTACTTC
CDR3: CASSSGQGNLYEQYF

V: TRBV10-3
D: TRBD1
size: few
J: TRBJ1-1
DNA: TGTGCCATCAGTCTTACAGGGGGCGAGGACACTGAAGCTTTCTTT
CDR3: CAISLTGGEDTEAFF

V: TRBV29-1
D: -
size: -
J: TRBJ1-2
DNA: TGCAGCGCCCGACGTGGGGTCGGCTACACCTTC
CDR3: CSARRGVGYTF

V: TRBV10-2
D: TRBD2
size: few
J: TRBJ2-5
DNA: TGCGCCAGCAGTACCTCCCGTGTGGATAGCGGGAGCGGGGAGACCCAGTACTTC
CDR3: CASSTSRVDSGSGETQYF

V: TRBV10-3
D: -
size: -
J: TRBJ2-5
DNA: TGTGCCATCAGTGAGGGGAGACCCGGCCAAGAGACCCAGTACTTC
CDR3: CAISEGRPGQETQYF

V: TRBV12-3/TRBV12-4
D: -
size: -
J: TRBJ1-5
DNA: TGTGCCAGCACCATCGGGGACACCCGGCATAGCAATCAGCCCCAGCATTTT
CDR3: CASTIGDTRHSNQPQHF

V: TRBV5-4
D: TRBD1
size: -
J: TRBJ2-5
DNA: TGTGCCAGCACCTCAGGGGGCTTGGGGGCGACCCAAGAGACCCAGTACTTC
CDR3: CASTSGGLGATQETQYF

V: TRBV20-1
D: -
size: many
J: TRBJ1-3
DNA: TGCAGTGCCCCCTCTGGAAACACCATATATTTT
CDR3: CSAPSGNTIYF

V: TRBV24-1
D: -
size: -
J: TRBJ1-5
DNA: TGTGCCACCAGTGATTTGGGCTCGAGGCAGCCCCAGCATTTT
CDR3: CATSDLGSRQPQHF